What follows are 21 T cell receptor beta chains derived from one specimen sequenced in a study of CD8+CD57+ T cells in acquired aplastic anemia. Both TCR beta VDJ combination and CDR3 sequence profiling were carried out. Genomic DNA was the template for this profiling. TCRdb re-derived calls from the reads in MiXCR, one entry per CDR3 protein. The sample consists of about 160,000 distinct CDR3 sequences, about 64% of them appearing once. Sequencing involved patients with CD8+CD57+ cell expansion previously shown by flow cytometry. Input material: sorted CD4+, CD8+, or CD8+CD57+ T cells (not recorded which) from PBMCs. The receptors were gathered from a human donor with aplastic anemia.

The chain carries TRBV10-3 and TRBJ2-1; D gene ambiguous. The V gene's germline CDR1 is ENHRY and CDR2 SYGVKD. The CDR3 totals 16 residues. The V gene lost 0 bases and the J gene lost 6 bases, with 15 bases spanning the gap. CDR3 DNA: TGTGCCATCAGTGAGTCTATAGTCTCTCCCGGCAATGAGCAGTTCTTC. Its translation: CAISESIVSPGNEQFF.

The chain is built from TRBV5-5 and TRBJ1-2; no definite D call. Per germline, CDR1 SGHKS and CDR2 YYEKEE (reference sequence). Deletions cut 0 bases from V and 2 bases from J, with 2 bases between. The CDR3 consists of 12 residues. The CDR3 region has the DNA TGTGCCAGCAGCTTGGACAACTATGGCTACACCTTC. It is translated as CASSLDNYGYTF.

This chain joins TRBV7-9 and TRBJ1-5; no firm D call. Per germline, CDR1 SEHNR and CDR2 FQNEAQ (reference sequence). The CDR3 runs 14 residues. V dropped 5 bases and J dropped 2 bases, with 10 bases sitting between them. The chain's CDR3 is CASSASVGNQPQHF. In DNA form, the CDR3 reads TGTGCCAGCAGCGCCTCCGTAGGCAATCAGCCCCAGCATTTT.

The V and J genes are TRBV7-2 and TRBJ2-3; TRBD1 aligns across 10 bases. The V gene's germline CDR1 is SGHTA and CDR2 FQGNSA. This CDR3 comprises 17 residues. Unmatched junction bases numbered 5, after V lost 0 bases and J lost 2 bases. CDR3 nucleotides: TGTGCCAGCAGCTTAGCGGGGGGACAGGGGAACACAGATACGCAGTATTTT. Residues: CASSLAGGQGNTDTQYF.

This chain connects TRBV7-6 to TRBJ2-2; no definite D call. Trimming left V 5 bases short and J 3 bases short, with 10 bases between. CDR1 is SGHVS, CDR2 FNYEAQ, per germline. The CDR3 contains 14 residues. The CDR3: CASSLTRDTGELFF. The CDR3, as DNA: TGTGCCAGCAGCCTGACACGAGACACCGGGGAGCTGTTTTTT.

The V call is TRBV2, the J call TRBJ2-7; tentatively, D is TRBD1 or TRBD2 (6 bases each). Germline CDR1 and CDR2: SNHLY and FYNNEI. This CDR3 comprises 9 residues. The CDR3 DNA sequence: TGTGCCAGCAGTGAAGGGGGGGCCGTC. Protein sequence: CASSEGGAV.

The chain is built from TRBV7-9 and TRBJ2-2; 10 bases map to TRBD1. V was clipped by 1 base and J by 5 bases; unmatched bases: 4. The CDR3 runs to 16 residues. Germline CDR1 and CDR2: SEHNR and FQNEAQ (reference sequence). The CDR3 spells CASSLGPGQGTGELFF. The CDR3, as DNA: TGTGCCAGCAGCTTAGGCCCGGGACAGGGGACCGGGGAGCTGTTTTTT. The full variable domain, rest sourced from reference TRBV7-9 and TRBJ2-2, is DTGVSQNPRHKITKRGQNVTFRCDPISEHNRLYWYRQTLGQGPEFLTYFQNEAQLEKSRLLSDRFSAERPKGSFSTLEIQRTEQGDSAMYLCASSLGPGQGTGELFFGEGSRLTVL.

The rearrangement uses TRBV7-9 and TRBJ2-1; D gene unclear. V was shortened by 5 bases and J by 5 bases, with 7 bases between the two germline ends. CDR1 SEHNR and CDR2 FQNEAQ come from the germline V gene (reference sequence). The CDR3 has 12 amino acids. DNA of the CDR3: TGTGCCAGCAGCCCATCGGACAATGAGCAGTTCTTC. Translating gives CASSPSDNEQFF.

About this clonotype: One end of the junction fails to match germline, which may point to a read error. The chain combines TRBV5-1 with TRBJ2-2, with TRBD2 as a possible D gene (5 bases). The CDR3 totals 13 residues. The V gene's germline CDR1 is SGHRS and CDR2 YFSETQ. This CDR3 is CASSFTGIGELFF. The CDR3 DNA follows: TGTGCCAGCAGCTTCACGGGGATCGGGGAGCTGTTTTTT.

This clonotype was detected many times. The chain employs TRBV6-4 and TRBJ2-4; D gene uncertain. Looked up from germline, CDR1 is MRHNA and CDR2 is SNTAGT. This CDR3 contains 13 residues. Trimming stripped 3 bases from V and 3 bases from J, with 6 bases between. The CDR3 DNA reads as TGTGCCAGCAGTGATGAGGACAAAAACATTCAGTACTTC. Translation gives CASSDEDKNIQYF.

The table lists this clonotype with a few counts. V is TRBV15 and J is TRBJ1-6; the match to TRBD1 covers 7 bases. The CDR3 runs to 14 residues. Germline V gives CDR1 LNHNV, CDR2 YYDKDF (reference sequence). The trim removed 5 bases at V and 7 bases at J, leaving 5 bases unmatched. CDR3 region: CATSPGTVNSPLHF. The DNA for the CDR3 is TGTGCCACCAGCCCAGGGACAGTAAATTCACCCCTCCACTTT.

This sequence joins TRBV7-6 and TRBJ2-3; D remains unclear. There are 13 residues in the CDR3. V was cut by 1 base and J by 2 bases, with 4 bases left in between. Germline V gene sequence: CDR1 SGHVS, CDR2 FNYEAQ. Here the CDR3 DNA reads TGTGCCAGCAGCTTAGGTATCACAGATACGCAGTATTTT. It specifies CASSLGITDTQYF. Filled out from reference TRBV7-6 and TRBJ2-3, the complete variable domain reads GAGVSQSPRYKVTKRGQDVALRCDPISGHVSLYWYRQALGQGPEFLTYFNYEAQQDKSGLPNDRFSAERPEGSISTLTIQRTEQRDSAMYRCASSLGITDTQYFGPGTRLTVL.

This clonotype was seen at least ten times. This chain joins TRBV4-3 and TRBJ1-5; 9 bases line up with TRBD1. Losses at the gene ends were 0 bases for V and 4 bases for J; bases not matched to a gene: 4. Germline V gives CDR1 LGHNA, CDR2 YSLEER. The CDR3 loop spans 16 amino acids. The CDR3 loop reads CASSQDRGTGNQPQHF. The DNA of the CDR3 is TGCGCCAGCAGCCAAGATCGAGGGACAGGGAATCAGCCCCAGCATTTT.

The chain carries TRBV20-1 and TRBJ1-2; the match to TRBD1 covers 7 bases. The V and J ends lost 2 bases and 5 bases, in that order; junction bases with no gene match: 2. This CDR3 has 12 amino acids. Germline values: CDR1 DFQATT, CDR2 SNEGSKA (reference sequence). In nucleotides, the CDR3 is TGCAGTGCTAGATCGGGACAGTATGGCTACACCTTC. Translated, it gives CSARSGQYGYTF.

The V call is TRBV12-3 or TRBV12-4, the J call TRBJ1-1; possible D gene TRBD1, 5 bases. The CDR3 consists of 13 residues. V dropped 6 bases and J dropped 1 base, with 9 bases sitting between them. The CDR3 is CASRGGGNTEAFF. The DNA of the CDR3 is TGTGCCAGCAGGGGGGGTGGGAACACTGAAGCTTTCTTT.

The chain recombines TRBV7-9 with TRBJ2-5; D not certain. Trimming pared 4 bases from V and 5 bases from J, leaving 14 bases between. This CDR3 is 14 amino acids long. CDR1 is SEHNR, CDR2 FQNEAQ, per germline (reference sequence). Here the CDR3 reads CASSSELVGETQYF. Here the CDR3 DNA reads TGTGCCAGCAGCTCGGAGTTAGTCGGCGAGACCCAGTACTTC. The full variable domain, rest sourced from reference TRBV7-9 and TRBJ2-5, is DTGVSQNPRHKITKRGQNVTFRCDPISEHNRLYWYRQTLGQGPEFLTYFQNEAQLEKSRLLSDRFSAERPKGSFSTLEIQRTEQGDSAMYLCASSSELVGETQYFGPGTRLLVL.

This rearrangement joins TRBV6-6 to TRBJ2-7, with unresolved D. The CDR3 totals 14 residues. V gave up 3 bases and J gave up 1 base, with 10 bases separating them. In germline, CDR1 is MNHNY, CDR2 SVGAGI (reference sequence). DNA of the CDR3: TGTGCCAGCAGTTATGGCAGGCGTTCCTACGAGCAGTACTTC. Its translation is CASSYGRRSYEQYF.

The CDR3 DNA reads TGCAGTGCTAGAGATCAGGGGGGTTACGAGCAGTACTTC. The encoded protein is CSARDQGGYEQYF. The genes are TRBV20-1 and TRBJ2-7, with a possible D match to TRBD1 (7 bases). The CDR3 runs 13 residues. Germline assignment: CDR1 DFQATT and CDR2 SNEGSKA (reference sequence). V shed 0 bases and J shed 4 bases, with 10 bases lying between them.

This clonotype has more than one count but fewer than ten. This chain uses TRBV19 with TRBJ1-6, with D unresolved. The CDR3 is 14 amino acids. The germline V and J ends were trimmed by 3 bases and 3 bases, with 6 bases remaining between them. Germline CDR1 LNHDA, CDR2 SQIVND (reference sequence). The CDR3 spells CASSMWSYNSPLHF. In DNA, the CDR3 is TGTGCCAGTAGTATGTGGAGCTATAATTCACCCCTCCACTTT.

V gene TRBV12-3 or TRBV12-4 combines with J gene TRBJ1-6; TRBD1 is a possible D gene (6 bases). The V end lost 5 bases, the J end lost 10 bases, and 12 bases lay between the germline ends. This CDR3 spans 13 amino acids. In DNA form, the CDR3 reads TGTGCCAGCAGTCCCGGAAGGGGGTCACCCCTCCACTTT. As protein: CASSPGRGSPLHF.

The chain uses TRBV24-1 and TRBJ2-3, with no clear D. Per the germline V gene, CDR1 is KGHDR and CDR2 is SFDVKD. This CDR3 region has 13 residues. Trimming cost V 3 bases and J 9 bases, with 12 bases left between them. CDR3 protein: CATSDPEVETQYF. Here the CDR3 DNA reads TGTGCCACCAGTGATCCCGAGGTTGAGACGCAGTATTTT.